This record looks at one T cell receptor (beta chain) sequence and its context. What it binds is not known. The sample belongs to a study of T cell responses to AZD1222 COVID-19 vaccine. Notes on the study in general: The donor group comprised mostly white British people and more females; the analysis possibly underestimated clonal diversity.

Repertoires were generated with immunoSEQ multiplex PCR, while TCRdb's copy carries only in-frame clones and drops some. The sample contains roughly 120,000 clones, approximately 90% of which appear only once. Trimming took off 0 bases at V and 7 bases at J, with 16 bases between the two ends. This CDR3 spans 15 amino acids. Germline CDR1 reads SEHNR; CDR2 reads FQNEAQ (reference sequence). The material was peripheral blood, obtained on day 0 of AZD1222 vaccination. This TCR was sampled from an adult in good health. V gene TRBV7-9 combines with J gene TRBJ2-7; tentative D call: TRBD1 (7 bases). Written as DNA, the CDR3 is TGTGCCAGCAGCTTAGCTCAGGGGGGTTTTGGAGAGCAGTACTTC. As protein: CASSLAQGGFGEQYF.